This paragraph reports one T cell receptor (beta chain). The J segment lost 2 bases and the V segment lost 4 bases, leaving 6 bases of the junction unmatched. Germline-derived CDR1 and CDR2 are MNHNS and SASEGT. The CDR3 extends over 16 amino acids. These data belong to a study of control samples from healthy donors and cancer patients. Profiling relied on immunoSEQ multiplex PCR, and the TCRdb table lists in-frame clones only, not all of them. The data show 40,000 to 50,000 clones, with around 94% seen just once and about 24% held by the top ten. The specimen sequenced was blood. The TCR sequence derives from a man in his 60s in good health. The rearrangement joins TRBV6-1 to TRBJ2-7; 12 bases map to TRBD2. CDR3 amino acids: CASSGALAGGPYEQYF. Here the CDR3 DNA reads TGTGCCAGCAGTGGCGCACTAGCGGGAGGCCCCTACGAGCAGTACTTC.